What follows are 32 T cell receptor beta chains derived from one specimen sequenced in a study of blood T cell repertoires in COVID-19. The protocol was immunoSEQ multiplex PCR, while the TCRdb copy is restricted to in-frame clones and leaves out a portion. The sample shows more than 80,000 clones, 72% of them seen only once. The sequenced sample was peripheral blood. The receptors were sampled from a woman aged 60-70 years in a cohort sampled during active or convalescent COVID-19.

J is TRBJ2-3 and V is TRBV10-3, with 7 nucleotides matching TRBD1. After removal of 8 bases from V and 2 bases from J, the junction contained 10 bases not matched to a gene. Looked up from germline, CDR1 is ENHRY and CDR2 is SYGVKD. The CDR3 spans 15 residues. In DNA form, the CDR3 reads TGTGCCATCTCCGAGGACAGGATAAACACAGATACGCAGTATTTT. Encoded protein: CAISEDRINTDTQYF.

This clone was observed a few times. J is TRBJ2-5 and V is TRBV15; D is unresolved. Trimming cost V 4 bases and J 2 bases, with 5 bases left between them. The germline CDR1 and CDR2 sequences are LNHNV and YYDKDF (reference sequence). This CDR3 is built from 12 residues. For the CDR3, the DNA is TGTGCCACCAGCAAAACTCAAGAGACCCAGTACTTC. This gives the protein CATSKTQETQYF.

This chain connects TRBV6-5 to TRBJ1-2, with TRBD1 matching 8 bases. V trimming: 2 bases; J trimming: 4 bases; junction bases outside the gene matches: 3. Germline assignment: CDR1 MNHEY and CDR2 SVGAGI. The CDR3 is 14 amino acids. The DNA of the CDR3 is TGTGCCAGCAGTTACACCGGACAGGGCTATGGCTACACCTTC. It yields the protein CASSYTGQGYGYTF.

Only a few counts were recorded for this clone. The genes are TRBV7-6 and TRBJ2-1; 7 nucleotides match TRBD1. The CDR3 has 15 residues. V lost 5 bases, J lost 4 bases, and 8 bases stayed unmatched. The germline CDR1 and CDR2 sequences are SGHVS and FNYEAQ. Written as DNA, the CDR3 is TGTGCCAGCAGCGTACTCCGGGACAGATACAATGAGCAGTTCTTC. Its protein product is CASSVLRDRYNEQFF.

This clone has a handful of counts. The chain is built from TRBV3-1 (or the pseudogene TRBV3-2) and TRBJ1-3; D uncertain. There are 17 residues in the CDR3. The germline V gene encodes CDR1 LGHDT and CDR2 YNNKEL (reference sequence). V was trimmed by 3 bases and J by 0 bases, leaving 15 bases between them. CDR3 amino acids: CASSQSFGRPSGNTIYF. Here the CDR3 DNA reads TGTGCCAGCAGCCAGAGTTTTGGCAGGCCCTCTGGAAACACCATATATTTT.

The chain has TRBV12-3 or TRBV12-4 and TRBJ1-6, with D possibly being TRBD1 (5 bases). V lost 5 bases and J 11 bases, leaving 13 bases between the germline ends. The CDR3 is 13 residues long. For the CDR3, the DNA is TGTGCCAGCAGTCCTGCAGGGTCGGCACCCCTCCACTTT. This gives the protein CASSPAGSAPLHF.

This clone was counted between two and nine times. The chain couples TRBV5-8 to TRBJ2-3, with D perhaps TRBD1 (5 bases). The CDR3 is 18 residues long. V was pared by 0 bases and J by 1 base, with 18 bases between. Germline lookup yields CDR1 SGHTS and CDR2 YDEGEE. The CDR3 loop reads CASSLDPWGQIGTDTQYF. The CDR3 DNA sequence: TGTGCCAGCAGCTTGGACCCATGGGGCCAGATTGGCACAGATACGCAGTATTTT. The variable domain in full, with the rest retrieved from reference TRBV5-8 and TRBJ2-3, is EAGVTQSPTHLIKTRGQQATLRCSPISGHTSVYWYQQALGLGLQFLLWYDEGEERNRGNFPPRFSGRQFPNYSSELNVNALELEDSALYLCASSLDPWGQIGTDTQYFGPGTRLTVL.

V gene TRBV27 combines with J gene TRBJ2-7; weak D call: TRBD1 (7 bases). Germline V gene sequence: CDR1 MNHEY, CDR2 SMNVEV (reference sequence). The CDR3 covers 16 residues. Trimming took off 3 bases at V and 4 bases at J, with 19 bases between the two ends. This chain's CDR3 is CASSLRVGAGGYEQYF. The CDR3 DNA is TGTGCCAGCAGTTTGCGTGTGGGGGCAGGGGGGTACGAGCAGTACTTC.

The chain combines TRBV6-5 with TRBJ1-2; 7 bases map to TRBD1. Germline V gene lookup returns CDR1 MNHEY and CDR2 SVGAGI. The CDR3 loop spans 16 amino acids. With V trimmed by 2 bases and J by 3 bases, 9 bases remained unmatched. The CDR3 loop is CASSYLRQGFYYGYTF. The CDR3 bases are TGTGCCAGCAGTTACCTCCGACAGGGCTTTTACTATGGCTACACCTTC.

This chain links TRBV13 with TRBJ1-2, with a weak D call TRBD1 (6 bases). Per the germline V gene, CDR1 is PRHDT and CDR2 is FYEKMQ (reference sequence). The V end lost 4 bases, the J end lost 4 bases, and 13 bases lay between the germline ends. The CDR3 totals 14 residues. The CDR3 spells CASSSVGHLYGYTF. CDR3 in DNA: TGTGCCAGCAGCTCGGTGGGACATCTCTATGGCTACACCTTC.

The chain couples TRBV29-1 to TRBJ2-7; 8 nucleotides align to TRBD2. This CDR3 has 13 residues. V lost 4 bases, J lost 4 bases, and 6 bases stayed unmatched. CDR1 SQVTM and CDR2 ANQGSEA come from the germline V gene. The CDR3 loop reads CSVVLAGRYEQYF. CDR3 nucleotide sequence: TGCAGCGTTGTGTTAGCGGGGAGGTACGAGCAGTACTTC.

The chain recombines TRBV30 with TRBJ2-3; 10 nucleotides match TRBD2. The CDR3 totals 14 residues. The trim removed 2 bases at V and 6 bases at J, leaving 5 bases unmatched. The germline CDR1 and CDR2 sequences are GTSNPN and SVGIG (reference sequence). The chain's CDR3 is CAWSYGLAVDTQYF. The CDR3 bases are TGTGCCTGGAGTTACGGACTAGCGGTGGATACGCAGTATTTT.

This clone is a singleton in its sample. The CDR3 DNA is TGTGCCAGCAGCTTGAGCGGGGGGGCCAATGAGCAGTTCTTC. Translation gives CASSLSGGANEQFF. The chain links TRBV11-2 to TRBJ2-1, with 10 bases aligning to TRBD2. The CDR3 is 14 residues long. The J segment lost 6 bases and the V segment lost 3 bases, leaving 2 bases of the junction unmatched. Germline loops: CDR1 SGHAT, CDR2 FQNNGV.

This chain connects TRBV4-1 to TRBJ2-7; the D is unclear. The V end lost 1 base, the J end lost 3 bases, and 13 bases lay between the germline ends. CDR3 length: 15 residues. The germline V gene encodes CDR1 MGHRA and CDR2 YSYEKL. CDR3 amino acids: CASSQGGTGNYEQYF. CDR3 DNA sequence: TGCGCCAGCAGCCAAGGCGGCACTGGCAACTACGAGCAGTACTTC.

The rearrangement links TRBV6-2 or TRBV6-3 to TRBJ1-5, with unresolved D. The CDR3 has 17 residues. CDR1 is MNHEY and CDR2 is SVGEGT in the germline V gene. Trimming removed 2 bases at V and 2 bases at J, with 16 bases between. The CDR3 loop reads CASSYLRGSGGNQPQHF. CDR3 DNA sequence: TGTGCCAGCAGTTACCTACGCGGGTCCGGGGGCAATCAGCCCCAGCATTTT.

The V and J genes are TRBV5-1 and TRBJ2-5; 8 bases are shared with TRBD2. The CDR3 length is 15 residues. The junction had 8 bases not matched to a gene; V was cut back by 2 bases and J by 5 bases. CDR1 SGHRS and CDR2 YFSETQ come from the germline V gene. The CDR3 loop is CASSLGLARVETQYF. The CDR3 nucleotides are TGCGCCAGCAGCTTAGGACTAGCTAGGGTCGAGACCCAGTACTTC.

The chain combines TRBV2 with TRBJ2-1; D may be TRBD2 (7 bases). Germline V gives CDR1 SNHLY, CDR2 FYNNEI. Deletions cut 7 bases from V and 6 bases from J, with 13 bases between. This CDR3 has 13 amino acids. The CDR3, as DNA: TGTGCCAGCATGTGGGGGGGCGGCAATGAGCAGTTCTTC. It specifies CASMWGGGNEQFF.

This clone has ten or more counts. The chain couples TRBV4-1 to TRBJ2-3; TRBD2 matches 7 bases. The CDR3 contains 17 residues. Germline V gene lookup returns CDR1 MGHRA and CDR2 YSYEKL. The trim removed 4 bases at V and 0 bases at J, leaving 10 bases unmatched. The CDR3 sequence is CASSRGTGGASTDTQYF. Written as DNA, the CDR3 is TGCGCCAGCAGCCGCGGAACGGGGGGTGCTAGCACAGATACGCAGTATTTT.

By share of the sample, this clone is medium-sized. The chain links TRBV4-3 to TRBJ2-2; D is perhaps TRBD1 (5 bases). Per germline, CDR1 LGHNA and CDR2 YSLEER. The CDR3 length is 13 residues. The germline V and J ends were trimmed by 4 bases and 6 bases, with 9 bases remaining between them. The CDR3 protein is CASSLGQSGELFF. For the CDR3, the DNA is TGCGCCAGCAGCCTGGGGCAATCCGGGGAGCTGTTTTTT.

This chain links TRBV6-1 with TRBJ1-1; the match to TRBD1 covers 8 bases. Per the germline V gene, CDR1 is MNHNS and CDR2 is SASEGT. The CDR3 spans 14 residues. Losses at the gene ends were 3 bases for V and 9 bases for J; bases not matched to a gene: 9. This chain's CDR3 is CASSDRTGGVKAFF. Here the CDR3 DNA reads TGTGCCAGCAGTGACCGAACAGGGGGGGTGAAAGCTTTCTTT.

This clone has only a few counts. This chain joins TRBV10-3 and TRBJ1-4; D gene uncertain. Looked up from germline, CDR1 is ENHRY and CDR2 is SYGVKD. Trimming removed 5 bases from V and 4 bases from J, with 8 bases in between. The CDR3 runs to 13 residues. The CDR3 DNA reads TGTGCCATCAGTCAACAGAGTAATGAAAAACTGTTTTTT. This gives the protein CAISQQSNEKLFF.

This chain uses TRBV6-5 with TRBJ2-1; D is possibly TRBD2 (6 bases). The CDR3 has 14 amino acids. V lost 6 bases to trimming and J lost 2 bases, with 11 bases between them. CDR1 is MNHEY, CDR2 SVGAGI, per germline. The CDR3 here is CASRVAGPYNEQFF. DNA for the CDR3: TGTGCCAGCAGAGTGGCGGGGCCCTACAATGAGCAGTTCTTC.

The chain combines TRBV4-2 with TRBJ1-2; TRBD1 is a possible D gene (5 bases). This CDR3 contains 16 residues. Germline CDR1 and CDR2: LGHNA and YNFKEQ. V was shortened by 0 bases and J by 1 base, with 12 bases between the two germline ends. The CDR3 sequence is CASSQEGGALNYGYTF. In DNA form, the CDR3 reads TGTGCCAGCAGCCAAGAGGGTGGGGCACTTAACTATGGCTACACCTTC.

The chain has TRBV3-1 (or the pseudogene TRBV3-2) and TRBJ2-6, with 13 bases aligning to TRBD2. The CDR3 has 17 residues. The trim removed 4 bases at V and 1 base at J, leaving 1 base unmatched. In germline, CDR1 is LGHDT, CDR2 YNNKEL (reference sequence). Written as DNA, the CDR3 is TGTGCCAGCAGCCGGACTAGCGGGGGTTCTGGGGCCAACGTCCTGACTTTC. It codes for CASSRTSGGSGANVLTF.

V and J are TRBV10-1 and TRBJ2-2; 8 bases agree with TRBD2. CDR1 and CDR2 from the germline V gene are WNHNN and SYGVQD (reference sequence). The CDR3 is 15 amino acids. Trimming at V came to 5 bases and at J to 2 bases, leaving 4 bases not matched to a gene. The CDR3 nucleotides are TGCGCCAGCAGTCCGCGGGGGGACAACACCGGGGAGCTGTTTTTT. This gives the protein CASSPRGDNTGELFF.

The chain recombines TRBV11-2 with TRBJ1-6; 10 nucleotides match TRBD1. CDR3 length: 15 residues. V was pared by 5 bases and J by 9 bases, with 7 bases of the junction left unmatched. Germline V gene sequence: CDR1 SGHAT, CDR2 FQNNGV. CDR3 protein: CASSPRQGAGSPLHF. Written as DNA, the CDR3 is TGTGCCAGCAGCCCCCGACAGGGGGCCGGTTCACCCCTCCACTTT.

The V gene is TRBV10-3, the J gene TRBJ2-1, with 9 bases that match TRBD1. The germline CDR1 and CDR2 sequences are ENHRY and SYGVKD. The CDR3 sequence is 16 residues long. V lost 4 bases, J lost 6 bases, and 10 bases stayed unmatched. CDR3 bases: TGTGCCATCAGTGGAGCTGGGACAGGGTGGGTCAATGAGCAGTTCTTC. It specifies CAISGAGTGWVNEQFF.

V usage is TRBV4-3 and J usage is TRBJ2-4, with 7 bases that match TRBD2. The CDR3 has 16 residues. V shed 1 base and J 8 bases; nucleotides not matched to a gene: 11. The germline CDR1 and CDR2 sequences are LGHNA and YSLEER. This CDR3 reads CASSQGTADRGDIQYF. The CDR3, as DNA: TGCGCCAGCAGCCAAGGTACGGCCGACCGGGGGGACATTCAGTACTTC.

The genes are TRBV5-6 and TRBJ2-5; 10 bases agree with TRBD1. CDR3 length: 16 residues. V shed 0 bases, J shed 5 bases, and the junction held 7 bases outside the gene matches. Germline V gene lookup returns CDR1 SGHDT and CDR2 YYEEEE. CDR3 sequence (DNA): TGTGCCAGCAGCTTGGTTGGGACAGGGGAGGTCGAGACCCAGTACTTC. Its protein product is CASSLVGTGEVETQYF.

This clone was seen once. The J gene is TRBJ2-3, the V gene TRBV6-2 or TRBV6-3; 11 nucleotides align to TRBD2. J was trimmed by 1 base and V by 2 bases; bases with no gene match: 5. Germline assignment: CDR1 MNHEY and CDR2 SVGEGT. CDR3 length: 17 residues. The CDR3 sequence: CASSYTLGLAGTDTQYF. CDR3 DNA sequence: TGTGCCAGCAGTTACACGTTGGGACTAGCGGGCACAGATACGCAGTATTTT.

The chain combines TRBV3-1 (or the pseudogene TRBV3-2) with TRBJ1-1; weak D call: TRBD1 (5 bases). Trimming removed 4 bases at V and 4 bases at J, with 10 bases between. Germline V lookup: CDR1 LGHDT, CDR2 YNNKEL (reference sequence). The CDR3 sequence is 13 residues long. The CDR3 spells CASSRRGGTEAFF. The CDR3 DNA sequence: TGTGCCAGCAGCCGACGGGGGGGCACTGAAGCTTTCTTT.

The chain recombines TRBV19 with TRBJ1-5; 9 nucleotides line up with TRBD1. This CDR3 contains 15 residues. Trimming removed 3 bases from V and 11 bases from J; junction bases left unmatched: 11. Looked up from germline, CDR1 is LNHDA and CDR2 is SQIVND (reference sequence). Here the CDR3 DNA reads TGTGCCAGTAGTATGATGGGACAGGGTGTCCCGGCCCAGCATTTT. It codes for CASSMMGQGVPAQHF.